This TCR beta chain emerged from a study of CD8+ T cells in alopecia areata. Study observations and caveats: Scalp lesions, especially in alopecia totalis/universalis, had higher clonality than normal scalp.

The treatment: oral pan-JAK inhibitor, 5-10 mg twice daily. Remarks on this clone: Antigen unknown.

RNA extraction and reverse transcription yielded cDNA as sequencing template. Clones were sequenced by immunoSEQ multiplex PCR, and TCRdb holds only the in-frame ones, with some missing. Of some 190,000 clones in the sample, approximately 50% were seen once. V dropped 2 bases and J dropped 6 bases, with 10 bases sitting between them. Germline V CDR1 and CDR2: MNHEY, SVGAGI. CDR3 length: 13 residues. The source is a human donor with alopecia areata. Material: CD8+ T cells sorted from blood, obtained at week 52, from a patient treated with tofacitinib. The chain carries TRBV6-5 and TRBJ1-2, with no clear D. In DNA, the CDR3 is TGTGCCAGCAGTTACGATACAGTCAATGGCTACACCTTC. Amino acids: CASSYDTVNGYTF.